Here is one TCR beta chain with its context. These data originate in a study of blood T cell repertoires in COVID-19. About the study: Both acute and convalescent COVID-19 samples were obtained from the United States, Italy and Spain. PBMCs, B-cell-depleted T cells, or T cells were the source of the cDNA or gDNA that made up the material.

Original processing notes: Reference gene primer amplification gave estimated nucleated cell counts. Using immunoSEQ multiplex PCR, the repertoire was profiled, and TCRdb retains in-frame clones only, with some absent. V, J and clone size were drawn from that table, and D and trimming were deduced from the DNA. The top ten hold about 20% of the sample, which has about 180,000 clones, 80% to 90% seen once. V was pared by 0 bases and J by 4 bases, with 13 bases between. Per germline, CDR1 SGHRS and CDR2 YFSETQ. CDR3 size: 16 residues. The receptor comes from an older man with active or convalescent COVID-19. The V call is TRBV5-1, the J call TRBJ2-2; possibly TRBD2 for D (6 bases). Sequences were obtained from peripheral blood. In DNA form, the CDR3 reads TGCGCCAGCAGCTTGGACCCCAGGGAGGTCACCGGGGAGCTGTTTTTT. Encoded protein: CASSLDPREVTGELFF.